This entry features one T cell receptor beta chain sequence. Its target is unknown. These data are taken from a study of cytomegalovirus exposure and HLA in healthy donors. Study conclusions and caveats: Previously analyzed data showed that most TCR beta V segments were productive at a frequency of about 87% or about 30%. TRBV6-2, TRBV6-3 and some other V segments were unresolvable in 87-base-pair reads. Across donors, most TCRs were seen rarely, yet some public ones were widespread.

PCR amplification relied on 60 Vbeta primers (plus 13 Jbeta primers). Sequenced by immunoSEQ multiplex PCR; TCRdb stores in-frame clones only, minus some. Here the sample spans roughly 120,000 clones, approximately 15% being singletons. The CDR3 covers 14 residues. Germline lookup yields CDR1 MNHEY and CDR2 SVGAGI. J lost 7 bases, V lost 5 bases, and 8 bases had no gene match. The receptor's source is a woman younger than 30 in good health and CMV-seronegative. The rearrangement joins TRBV6-5 to TRBJ1-2; 9 bases match TRBD1. Material for sequencing was PBMCs. This CDR3 is CASSDRGTSGGYTF. CDR3 nucleotides: TGTGCCAGCAGTGACAGGGGGACCAGTGGTGGCTACACCTTC.